This TCR beta chain was recovered during a study of identical twins. Findings and limits, study-wide: Analyses of zero insertions could be partly confounded by invariant MAIT and iNKT cells.

TCRdb reprocessed the 5' RACE reads with MiXCR, giving one entry per CDR3 protein. Seen here are 300,000 or so distinct CDR3 sequences, nearly 9.5% observed once, and the top ten hold approximately 7%. The V gene lost 0 bases and the J gene lost 4 bases, with 13 bases spanning the gap. The CDR3 sequence is 16 residues long. The V gene's germline CDR1 is MGHRA and CDR2 YSYEKL. As to this clonotype: Its matching antigen is unknown.

These sequences were also reported in another study, on yellow fever vaccine responses in identical twins.

The chain couples TRBV4-1 to TRBJ1-5, with D tentatively TRBD1 (5 bases). Sample: CD8+ T cells sorted from blood. This clonotype was sampled from a woman aged 18-29 years in good health. This CDR3 reads CASSQESGGRNQPQHF. CDR3 bases: TGCGCCAGCAGCCAAGAGAGTGGGGGAAGGAATCAGCCCCAGCATTTT.